A selection of T cell receptor beta chains follows, all from one sample in a study of blood T cell repertoires in COVID-19. Here immunoSEQ multiplex PCR was the method, and the copy in TCRdb shows in-frame clones only, minus some. The table has around 140,000 clones, about four fifths seen once. The material sequenced was peripheral blood. The source of these receptors is a human donor in a cohort sampled during active COVID-19. The CDR3 runs from the conserved cysteine through the conserved F or W. The D gene is left open where the match is weak. Only some rows state a clone size, as once, few, many or a class for expanded clones.

cdr3_nt cdr3_aa j_call d_call v_call clone_size
TGCGCCAGCAGTCAACAGGGGATGGGCACTGAAGCTTTCTTT CASSQQGMGTEAFF TRBJ1-1 TRBD1 TRBV5-1 -
TGTGCCAGCAGCCCCGACAGCCTCACTGAAGCTTTCTTT CASSPDSLTEAFF TRBJ1-1 - TRBV3-1/TRBV3-2 -
TGTGCCAGCAGCCGGGGGAGTAGGTCCTACAATGAGCAGTTCTTC CASSRGSRSYNEQFF TRBJ2-1 - TRBV6-5 -
TGTGCCTGGAGTGACGGAGCGGTCTGGAATGAGCAGTTCTTC CAWSDGAVWNEQFF TRBJ2-1 - TRBV30 -
TGTGCCAGCAGCCAGGGACTAGGAGGTCGCGAGCAGTTCTTC CASSQGLGGREQFF TRBJ2-1 TRBD2 TRBV28 once
TGCGCCAGCAGTCCCCCTCTCGGGACTAGCGGGAGGCTGGAGCAGTTCTTC CASSPPLGTSGRLEQFF TRBJ2-1 TRBD2 TRBV10-2 -
TGTGCCAGCAGCTTAGTTTGGGCACCCCAATACGAGCAGTACTTC CASSLVWAPQYEQYF TRBJ2-7 - TRBV11-2 -
TGTGCCAGCAGCTTAGTGGGCAGCAATGTACTCTTC CASSLVGSNVLF TRBJ2-7 - TRBV11-1 -
TGTGCCTGCGCACCTGGACAGCTCTATGGCTACACCTTC CACAPGQLYGYTF TRBJ1-2 - TRBV30 -
TGTGCCAGCAGCGCATTTGGGAGAAGCTCCTACAATGAGCAGTTCTTC CASSAFGRSSYNEQFF TRBJ2-1 - TRBV9 -
TGTGCCAGCAGTTTATTTGGCCCGCGGGGCTACACCTTC CASSLFGPRGYTF TRBJ1-2 - TRBV28 -
TGTGCCAGCAGTGCCTACGGACCCCGGGAGGTGGAGACCCAGTACTTC CASSAYGPREVETQYF TRBJ2-5 TRBD2 TRBV6-1 -
TGTGCCAGCAGCGGAAGGTGGGAGGCCTACAATGAGCAGTTCTTC CASSGRWEAYNEQFF TRBJ2-1 - TRBV7-9 -
TGTGCCAGCAGTGAATGGGGGGGGGACAATGAGCAGTTCTTC CASSEWGGDNEQFF TRBJ2-1 TRBD2 TRBV25-1 -
TGTGCCAGCAGCTCTCAGGGAATCTACGAGCAGTACTTC CASSSQGIYEQYF TRBJ2-7 - TRBV7-9 -
TGTGCCAGCCGCGGGGCTGGGTCCCATGAGCAGTTCTTC CASRGAGSHEQFF TRBJ2-1 - TRBV28 -
TGTGCCAGCAGGGTTGGGGCGACAGCCCCACAGTACTTC CASRVGATAPQYF TRBJ2-7 - TRBV2 -
TGTGCCAGCAGCTTACAGGGGGGACGTCCTAATGAAAAACTGTTTTTT CASSLQGGRPNEKLFF TRBJ1-4 TRBD1 TRBV7-6 -
TGTGCCAGTAGTTCCCCCACAGGGGCCCGGGGCTACACCTTC CASSSPTGARGYTF TRBJ1-2 TRBD1 TRBV19 -
TGTGCCAGCAGTGAAGATGTGACTAGCTCCTACAATGAGCAGTTCTTC CASSEDVTSSYNEQFF TRBJ2-1 - TRBV2 -
TGTGCCTGTATAGCGGGGAGCACAGATACGCAGTATTTT CACIAGSTDTQYF TRBJ2-3 TRBD2 TRBV30 -
TGTGCCAGCACCACGCGTAGGGGCTCTGGAAACACCATATATTTT CASTTRRGSGNTIYF TRBJ1-3 - TRBV28 -
TGTGCCAGCAGCCAGGCGTTCGACATCCAAGAGACCCAGTACTTC CASSQAFDIQETQYF TRBJ2-5 - TRBV11-2 -
TGTGCCAGCTCACCAATCCAGGTGCGGGGTGAGCAGTTCTTC CASSPIQVRGEQFF TRBJ2-1 - TRBV18 few
TGCGCCAGCACCTCCGGGACTAGCGGGAGCAACTCCTACAATGAGCAGTTCTTC CASTSGTSGSNSYNEQFF TRBJ2-1 TRBD2 TRBV4-1 few
TGTGCCAGCAGCCCTTACACCGGGGAGCTGTTTTTT CASSPYTGELFF TRBJ2-2 - TRBV7-2 -
TGTGCCAGCAGTCTTGGATGGACAGTGAGTGAAGCTTTCTTT CASSLGWTVSEAFF TRBJ1-1 - TRBV28 few
TGTGCCAGCAGTTACTCCCAATACAGTTCGAATGAGCAGTTCTTC CASSYSQYSSNEQFF TRBJ2-1 - TRBV6-5 -
TGTGCCAGCAGCGGAACTAGCGGGAGTACCGGGGAGCTGTTTTTT CASSGTSGSTGELFF TRBJ2-2 TRBD2 TRBV9 -
TGTGCCAGTAGTATGGAGGGCGTTAGCAATCAGCCCCAGCATTTT CASSMEGVSNQPQHF TRBJ1-5 - TRBV19 -
TGTGCCAGCAGTATAGCCCGGAGCTCCTACAATGAGCAGTTCTTC CASSIARSSYNEQFF TRBJ2-1 - TRBV2 -
TGTGCCAGCAGCTCTACAGGGGGAAGAGTCTACGAGCAGTACTTC CASSSTGGRVYEQYF TRBJ2-7 TRBD1 TRBV5-5 -
TGTGCCAGCAGCCAACAGGGGGCTAGAGATGAGCAGTTCTTC CASSQQGARDEQFF TRBJ2-1 TRBD1 TRBV14 -
TGCGCCAGCAGCCAAGGAGCCCCAGGAACTGGGGCCAACGTCCTGACTTTC CASSQGAPGTGANVLTF TRBJ2-6 - TRBV4-1 -
TGTGCCAGCAGCCAGTTGGGACAGGTCCCTCCGGGCTACACCTTC CASSQLGQVPPGYTF TRBJ1-2 TRBD1 TRBV14 -
TGTGCCAGCCGCGGTGCCTATGGCTACACCTTC CASRGAYGYTF TRBJ1-2 - TRBV19 -
TGTGCCAGCTCACCGAGGGCAACTAATGAAAAACTGTTTTTT CASSPRATNEKLFF TRBJ1-4 - TRBV18 -